The subject of this entry is one T cell receptor (beta chain). In its sample, this clonotype was seen many times. This clone's antigen is unknown. No base-level quality is on record; no much larger clone is a single base apart. These data originate in a study of immune heterogeneity within non-small cell lung tumors (dated by TCRdb to 2016 to 2019). Study-level background: By histology, the tumors included some ten non-squamous carcinomas, 4 squamous cell carcinomas and 1 tumor not otherwise specified. To look at intratumoral immune heterogeneity, the study ran whole-exome sequencing, RNA-seq and TCR beta repertoire sequencing on several spatially distinct regions taken from every NSCLC tumor. TCR repertoires were analyzed from some 60 tumor loci of approximately 14 patients, whereas transcriptome data were available for only about 48 loci from more than ten patients. Binding of neoantigens to the HLA alleles of each patient was predicted with netMHCpan-3.0 for mutant peptides of 8 to 11 amino acids.

Broad study findings and their caveats: Within a patient, identical dominant CDR3B clonotypes were found to recur across loci, yet unique high-frequency clones were also harbored in different tumor locations. High-frequency TCR beta clonotypes were found to be largely distinct between individual patients. Local T-cell repertoire clonality showed a statistically significant but moderate positive correlation with local tumor mutational burden (R about 0.33).

For the TCR template, genomic DNA was extracted from bulk tumor tissue, and 450 to 700 ng of gDNA was amplified for each sample. During surgery, several biopsies were collected from each primary tumor and placed as far from one another as possible within the tumor mass. Patients in the study cohort, which was described as untreated, were newly diagnosed NSCLC cases going through curative surgery. The samples came from some 15 patients with newly diagnosed non-small cell lung cancer who were having surgery intended to be curative. Two independent pathologists examined the resected tumor masses. Only high-quality DNA and RNA samples were carried forward to sequencing. The CDR3 runs 15 residues from the cysteine to the phenylalanine. Only the CDR3 DNA is retained, 45 bases long and in frame from the first base. For CDR1 and CDR2, the germline V gene lists SGHAT and FQNNGV. Germline trimming: 1 base from V, 1 base from J; junction bases outside gene matches: 2.

A multiplex PCR system amplified the TCR beta CDR3 region, with a first 10-cycle round using 32 V-gene forward and 13 J-gene reverse primers. First-round PCR used a QIAGEN Multiplex PCR Kit, and primer sequences were filed in Chinese patent CN105087789A. Illumina universal primers were attached in a second round of PCR run with the Phusion High-Fidelity PCR Kit. Sequencing of the TCR libraries was done on the Illumina HiSeq X Ten platform in paired-end mode with a 151 bp read length. The authors processed their data as follows. Reads without multiplex PCR primers were removed using Cutadapt, read pairs were merged using PEAR, and CDR3 regions were called using MiXCR with default settings. Shannon entropy measured repertoire diversity, while clonality was calculated as one minus the Shannon entropy divided by the ln of the count of productive unique sequences. Clonotypes at a frequency of at least 0.5% were defined as dominant or high-frequency T-cell clones. TCRdb reworked the public reads: Q25 trimming with fastp, MiXCR clone assembly, productive beta chains retained. CDR3 protein duplicates are merged, each entry listing the most common genes and DNA. TCRdb's processing, not the study's, gives the V and J calls here. Present in this sample are about 22,000 distinct CDR3 sequences, about 25% of which were seen just once. The leading ten clones occupy 3.7% of the sample.

This sequence was found in a man between 35 and 55 years old with non-small cell lung cancer. The sequenced sample consisted of lung tumor tissue. The rearranged segments are TRBV11-2 and TRBJ2-7, with 9 junctional bases fitting TRBD2. The base sequence is TGTGCCAGCAGCTTAGGACTAGCGGTATCCTACGAGCAGTACTTC. Its translation is CASSLGLAVSYEQYF.